What follows are 3 T cell receptor beta chains derived from one specimen sequenced in a study of technical replicates of blood from a handful of donors. Here immunoSEQ multiplex PCR was the method, and the copy in TCRdb shows in-frame clones only, minus some. The sample lists around 63,000 clones, about 92% occurring once. Sequenced input: PBMCs. All receptors come from a human donor in good health. Some clones in this sample may be carry-over from other donors' samples.

On this clone: Other DNA sequences within the sample encode an identical CDR3. The V gene is TRBV9, the J gene TRBJ1-2, with 10 bases aligning to TRBD1. The CDR3 runs to 15 residues. The ends lost 0 bases at V and 4 bases at J; junction bases unmatched: 3. Germline assignment: CDR1 SGDLS and CDR2 YYNGEE. CDR3 in amino acids: CASSVGDRGFYGYTF. The CDR3 DNA reads TGTGCCAGCAGCGTAGGGGACAGGGGTTTCTATGGCTACACCTTC.

The chain joins TRBV4-3 to TRBJ2-7; D call uncertain. Germline assignment: CDR1 LGHNA and CDR2 YSLEER. The CDR3 is 15 amino acids. Trimming removed 0 bases at V and 0 bases at J, with 9 bases between. The CDR3 sequence is CASSQESDPSYEQYF. CDR3 sequence (DNA): TGCGCCAGCAGCCAAGAGAGTGATCCCTCCTACGAGCAGTACTTC.

In this sample, this clone turned up a few times. The genes are TRBV7-2 and TRBJ1-1, with unresolved D. Between the trimmed V and J ends, which lost 4 bases and 9 bases, there was a span of 15 bases. Germline assignment: CDR1 SGHTA and CDR2 FQGNSA. This CDR3 is built from 13 residues. The CDR3 reads CASSSPRTVKAFF. The CDR3 DNA reads TGTGCCAGCAGCTCCCCTAGGACTGTGAAAGCTTTCTTT.